This T cell receptor (beta chain) is from a study of cytomegalovirus exposure and HLA in healthy donors. The PCR employed 60 Vbeta primers together with 13 Jbeta primers. Sequenced by immunoSEQ multiplex PCR; TCRdb stores in-frame clones only, minus some. The sample has approximately 170,000 clones; the top ten hold about 0.81%. Germline-derived CDR1 and CDR2 are SNHLY and FYNNEI. The CDR3 contains 13 residues. V was cut by 7 bases and J by 5 bases, with 11 bases left in between. This chain joins TRBV2 and TRBJ1-4; the D gene is possibly TRBD1 (6 bases). Sequenced: PBMCs. The clonotype comes from a woman younger than 35 in good health and CMV-seropositive. This CDR3 reads CASTWTENEKLFF. In DNA, the CDR3 is TGTGCCAGCACTTGGACAGAGAATGAAAAACTGTTTTTT.